This TCR beta chain came from a study of cytomegalovirus exposure and HLA in healthy donors. PCR amplification relied on 60 Vbeta primers (plus 13 Jbeta primers). Profiling relied on immunoSEQ multiplex PCR, and the TCRdb table lists in-frame clones only, not all of them. The top ten clones hold approximately 2.9% of a sample with 100,000 to 150,000 clones, 15% to 20% of them seen once. The germline gives CDR1 SGHDT, CDR2 YYEEEE. This CDR3 has 17 residues. The V gene lost 0 bases and the J gene lost 4 bases, with 19 bases spanning the gap. The genes are TRBV5-6 and TRBJ1-2; perhaps TRBD1 as D (6 bases). The TCR comes from a female donor in good health and CMV-seropositive. The sequencing input was PBMCs. Here the CDR3 DNA reads TGTGCCAGCAGCTTGGTTGGCAGGGGCTTTGGGTCCTATGGCTACACCTTC. Its translation is CASSLVGRGFGSYGYTF.